These T cell receptor beta chains were read from a single sample in a study of CD8+CD57+ T cells in acquired aplastic anemia. TCRdb itself ran the reads through MiXCR, one entry per CDR3 protein. This table holds 400,000 to 450,000 distinct CDR3 sequences, 60% to 80% found once. Sequencing was performed on sorted CD4+, CD8+, or CD8+CD57+ T cells (not recorded which) from PBMCs. These receptors all stem from a human donor in good health, serving as a control. The CDR3 runs from the conserved cysteine through the conserved F or W. D genes are given only for firm matches. Not all rows give a size; the values are once, few, many and, for expanded clones, a class.

J gene | V gene | D gene | clone size | CDR3 protein | CDR3 DNA
TRBJ2-3 | TRBV12-3/TRBV12-4 | TRBD1 | . | CASRAAKDRGPYTDTQYF | TGTGCCAGCAGAGCAGCGAAGGACAGGGGGCCCTACACAGATACGCAGTATTTT
TRBJ1-1 | TRBV25-1 | . | . | CTSTKLPASEAFF | TGTACCAGCACAAAATTACCAGCTAGCGAAGCTTTCTTT
TRBJ1-1 | TRBV20-1 | . | . | CSAQGQAFF | TGCAGTGCCCAGGGCCAAGCTTTCTTT
TRBJ1-6 | TRBV6-1 | . | many | CASRATNSPLHF | TGTGCCAGCAGGGCCACTAATTCACCCCTCCACTTT
TRBJ2-1 | TRBV10-2 | TRBD2 | few | CASSESSGGQFF | TGCGCCAGCAGTGAGTCCTCGGGGGGGCAGTTCTTC
TRBJ2-3 | TRBV7-8 | TRBD1 | . | CATSKDRASQPQYF | TGTGCCACCAGCAAAGACAGGGCGAGTCAGCCCCAGTATTTT
TRBJ1-1 | TRBV7-9 | . | . | CASSETRGSYTEAFF | TGTGCCAGCAGTGAAACCAGAGGCTCCTACACTGAGGCTTTCTTT
TRBJ2-3 | TRBV7-2 | . | . | CASSLAGVSTDTQYF | TGTGCCAGCAGCTTAGCGGGGGTGAGCACAGATACGCAGTATTTT
TRBJ1-5 | TRBV7-9 | . | . | CASVDEGTQYFRPF | TGTGCCAGCGTGGACGAAGGGACCCAGTACTTCCGGCCATTT
TRBJ2-3 | TRBV2 | TRBD2 | . | CAISESTSGAHTDTQYF | TGTGCCATCAGTGAGTCAACTAGCGGTGCCCACACAGATACGCAGTATTTT
TRBJ2-1 | TRBV20-1 | . | . | CSAVVRATWYEQFF | TGCAGTGCTGTCGTCCGCGCGACATGGTATGAGCAGTTCTTC
TRBJ2-7 | TRBV20-1 | . | many | CSAIAQLYRESSYEQYF | TGCAGTGCTATTGCACAGCTTTACAGGGAGAGCTCCTACGAGCAGTACTTC
TRBJ1-6 | TRBV24-1 | . | . | CAPVRQGWVPSPLHF | TGTGCCCCAGTGCGGCAGGGGTGGGTCCCTTCACCCCTCCACTTT
TRBJ1-5 | TRBV9 | . | . | CASSQKQGLAKNF | TGTGCCAGCAGCCAAAAACAGGGACTGGCCAAAAACTTT
TRBJ2-1 | TRBV19 | . | few | CASSFRALYNEQFF | TGTGCCAGTAGTTTTCGGGCCCTATACAATGAGCAGTTCTTC
TRBJ1-1 | TRBV5-1 | . | . | CASSLERGGSEAFF | TGCGCCAGCAGCTTGGAGCGGGGGGGCTCTGAAGCTTTCTTT
TRBJ2-7 | TRBV20-1 | TRBD1 | . | CGADREGDEQYF | TGCGGTGCGGACAGGGAAGGGGATGAGCAGTACTTC
TRBJ2-3 | TRBV7-6 | TRBD2 | . | CAGSSDPGGTRYF | TGTGCCGGCAGCTCGGACCCGGGGGGTACGAGGTATTTT
TRBJ2-5 | TRBV5-1 | . | . | CASSLGGVKETQYF | TGCGCCAGCAGCTTGGGGGGAGTGAAAGAGACCCAGTACTTC
TRBJ2-1 | TRBV7-3 | . | . | CASSLNPKSTEAVQFF | TGTGCCAGCAGCTTAAATCCTAAGAGCACTGAAGCTGTCCAGTTCTTC
TRBJ1-2 | TRBV7-6 | . | few | CASSVDGRVMAGYTF | TGTGCCAGCAGCGTAGATGGCAGGGTTATGGCTGGCTACACCTTC
TRBJ1-6 | TRBV20-1 | . | . | CSASRGNNEPLHF | TGCAGTGCTAGCCGCGGGAACAATGAACCCCTCCACTTT
TRBJ1-6 | TRBV11-2 | TRBD1 | once | CASSGGTGGERGSPLHF | TGTGCCAGCAGTGGAGGGACAGGGGGCGAGCGGGGATCACCCCTCCACTTT
TRBJ2-5 | TRBV7-2 | . | . | CASSYQTGLGETQYF | TGTGCCAGCAGCTACCAAACAGGATTGGGTGAGACCCAGTACTTC
TRBJ1-4 | TRBV2 | . | . | CASSRGRVNEKLFF | TGTGCCAGCAGTAGAGGACGAGTTAATGAAAAACTGTTTTTT
TRBJ1-5 | TRBV12-3/TRBV12-4 | . | many | CASSLSVDQPQHF | TGTGCCAGCAGTTTAAGTGTAGATCAGCCCCAGCATTTT
TRBJ1-5 | TRBV24-1 | . | . | CAGRRGHVNQPQHF | TGCGCCGGCAGGAGGGGACACGTTAATCAGCCCCAGCATTTT
TRBJ2-5 | TRBV9 | . | many | CASSPRIQNGETQYF | TGTGCCAGCAGCCCCCGAATTCAAAACGGGGAGACCCAGTACTTC
TRBJ1-2 | TRBV19 | . | . | CASSIGTDVVYGYTF | TGTGCCAGTAGTATCGGGACGGATGTCGTCTATGGCTACACCTTC
TRBJ2-7 | TRBV10-2 | . | . | CASSDRLVGEQYF | TGCGCCAGCAGTGATCGACTAGTTGGCGAGCAGTACTTC
TRBJ2-1 | TRBV7-6 | TRBD2 | . | CASSPLLAGGNEQFF | TGTGCCAGCAGCCCCCTACTAGCGGGGGGTAATGAGCAGTTCTTC
TRBJ2-2 | TRBV11-3 | . | once | CASSPQGGITGGLFF | TGTGCCAGCAGTCCGCAGGGGGGTATCACCGGGGGGCTGTTTTTT
TRBJ1-2 | TRBV20-1 | . | many | CSALPTVDYGYTF | TGCAGTGCTCTACCGACGGTTGACTATGGCTACACCTTC
TRBJ2-7 | TRBV15 | . | . | CATSRGRRGEQYF | TGTGCCACCAGCAGAGGCAGGCGGGGCGAGCAGTACTTC
TRBJ1-6 | TRBV7-9 | TRBD1 | . | CASSLEGASEQLHF | TGTGCCAGCAGCTTAGAGGGGGCGAGTGAACAACTGCACTTT
TRBJ2-1 | TRBV7-6 | . | . | CASSLVEGADTQYQFF | TGTGCCAGCAGCTTAGTGGAGGGTGCAGATACGCAGTATCAGTTCTTC
TRBJ2-5 | TRBV5-1 | . | . | CASSRAQGLQETQYF | TGTGCCAGCAGCCGGGCCCAGGGGCTCCAAGAGACCCAGTACTTC
TRBJ2-6 | TRBV2 | . | . | CASRQGRYSRANVLTF | TGTGCCAGCAGACAGGGACGGTACTCTCGGGCCAACGTCCTGACTTTC
TRBJ2-7 | TRBV9 | . | . | CASSTQGLQYEQYF | TGTGCCAGCAGCACCCAGGGTCTACAGTACGAGCAGTACTTC